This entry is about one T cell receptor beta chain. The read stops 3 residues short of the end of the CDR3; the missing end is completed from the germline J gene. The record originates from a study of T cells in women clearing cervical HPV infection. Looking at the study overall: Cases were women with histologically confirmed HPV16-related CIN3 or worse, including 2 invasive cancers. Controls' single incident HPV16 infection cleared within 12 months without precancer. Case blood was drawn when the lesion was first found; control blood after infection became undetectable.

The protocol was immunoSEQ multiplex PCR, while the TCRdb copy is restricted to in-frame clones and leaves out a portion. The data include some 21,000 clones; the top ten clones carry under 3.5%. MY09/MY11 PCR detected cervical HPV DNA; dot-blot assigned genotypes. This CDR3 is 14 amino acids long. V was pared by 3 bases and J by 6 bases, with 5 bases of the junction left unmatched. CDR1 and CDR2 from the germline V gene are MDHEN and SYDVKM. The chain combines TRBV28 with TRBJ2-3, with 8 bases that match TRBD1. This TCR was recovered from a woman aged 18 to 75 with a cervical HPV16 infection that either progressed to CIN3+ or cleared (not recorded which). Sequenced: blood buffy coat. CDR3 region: CASSLDRDWDTQYF. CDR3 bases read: TGTGCCAGCAGTTTGGACAGGGACTGGGATACG.